Following are 5 T cell receptor beta chains from one sample sequenced in a study of T cell responses to AZD1222 COVID-19 vaccine. Assay: immunoSEQ multiplex PCR; the TCRdb copy retains only in-frame clones and omits some. The sample has about 110,000 clones; 70% to 90% are singletons. The source was peripheral blood, collected on day 0 of MenACWY control vaccination. These receptor sequences come from an adult in good health.

This rearrangement joins TRBV2 to TRBJ1-6, with 7 bases aligning to TRBD1. The V gene end was trimmed by 6 bases and the J gene end by 7 bases; junction bases not matched to a gene: 9. Germline V gives CDR1 SNHLY, CDR2 FYNNEI. The CDR3 is 15 residues long. CDR3 in amino acids: CASRGDSRRNSPLHF. CDR3 DNA sequence: TGTGCCAGCAGGGGGGACAGCCGACGGAATTCACCCCTCCACTTT.

V usage is TRBV7-2 and J usage is TRBJ2-3; D may be TRBD2 (6 bases). CDR1 and CDR2 (germline): SGHTA, FQGNSA. V gave up 5 bases and J gave up 3 bases, with 15 bases separating them. CDR3 length: 15 amino acids. The CDR3: CASSILGLATDTQYF. In DNA form, the CDR3 reads TGTGCCAGCAGCATCCTGGGTCTAGCGACAGATACGCAGTATTTT.

The genes are TRBV6-2 or TRBV6-3 and TRBJ1-2, with D unresolved. Trimming took off 6 bases at V and 1 base at J, with 6 bases between the two ends. This CDR3 is built from 12 residues. The germline V gene has CDR1 MNHEY and CDR2 SVGEGT. DNA of the CDR3: TGTGCCAGCAGCTCTTTTAACTATGGCTACACCTTC. It encodes CASSSFNYGYTF.

The chain carries TRBV5-6 and TRBJ1-2; D is ambiguous. V lost 4 bases and J 2 bases, leaving 9 bases between the germline ends. The CDR3 sequence is 13 residues long. Germline V gives CDR1 SGHDT, CDR2 YYEEEE. In nucleotides, the CDR3 is TGTGCCAGCAGCCGCGGCGGGAACTATGGCTACACCTTC. It yields the protein CASSRGGNYGYTF.

The chain joins TRBV6-2 or TRBV6-3 to TRBJ1-5; D possibly corresponds to TRBD1 (5 bases). Germline CDR1 MNHEY, CDR2 SVGEGT. This CDR3 is built from 13 residues. V lost 4 bases and J 4 bases, leaving 8 bases between the germline ends. This CDR3 is CASSLGANQPQHF. The CDR3 coding sequence is TGTGCCAGCAGTTTAGGGGCTAATCAGCCCCAGCATTTT.